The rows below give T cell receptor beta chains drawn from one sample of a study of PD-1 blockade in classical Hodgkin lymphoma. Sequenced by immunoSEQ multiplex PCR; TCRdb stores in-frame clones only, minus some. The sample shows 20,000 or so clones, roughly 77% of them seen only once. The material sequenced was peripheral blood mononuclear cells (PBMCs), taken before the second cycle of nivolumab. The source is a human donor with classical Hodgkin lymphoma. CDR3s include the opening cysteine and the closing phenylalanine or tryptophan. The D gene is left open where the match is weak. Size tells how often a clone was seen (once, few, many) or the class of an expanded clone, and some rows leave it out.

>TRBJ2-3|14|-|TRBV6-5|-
CASSSGASTDTQYF
TGTGCCAGCAGTTCAGGGGCTAGCACAGATACGCAGTATTTT
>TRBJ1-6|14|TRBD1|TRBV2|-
CASFGDSENSPLHF
TGTGCCAGCTTTGGGGACAGTGAGAATTCACCCCTCCACTTT
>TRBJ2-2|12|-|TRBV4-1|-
CASSQLFGELFF
TGCGCCAGCAGCCAACTCTTCGGGGAGCTGTTTTTT
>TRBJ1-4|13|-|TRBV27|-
CASSYMKNEKLFF
TGTGCCAGCAGCTATATGAAGAATGAAAAACTGTTTTTT
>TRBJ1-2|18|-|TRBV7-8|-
CASSLVVTARFSNYGYTF
TGTGCCAGCAGCTTAGTGGTGACAGCACGATTTTCTAACTATGGCTACACCTTC
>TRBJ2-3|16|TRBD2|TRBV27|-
CASSLFSGGPPDTQYF
TGTGCCAGCAGTTTATTTTCGGGAGGGCCTCCAGATACGCAGTATTTT
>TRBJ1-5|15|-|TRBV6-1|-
CASSDRGRGNQPQHF
TGTGCCAGCAGTGACAGGGGAAGGGGCAATCAGCCCCAGCATTTT
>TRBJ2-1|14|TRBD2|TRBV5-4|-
CAGELAGGHGEQFF
TGTGCCGGAGAATTAGCGGGGGGGCACGGTGAGCAGTTCTTC
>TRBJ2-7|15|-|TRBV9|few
CASSLGGELIYEQYF
TGTGCCAGCAGCTTAGGCGGTGAGTTAATTTACGAGCAGTACTTC
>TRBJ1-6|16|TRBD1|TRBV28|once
CASSDLDRGYNSPLHF
TGTGCCAGCAGTGACCTCGACAGGGGATATAATTCACCCCTCCACTTT
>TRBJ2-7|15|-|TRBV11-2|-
CASSLGGRTIYEQYF
TGTGCCAGCAGCTTAGGGGGACGGACAATCTACGAGCAGTACTTC
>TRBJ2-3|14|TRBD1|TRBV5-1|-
CASGQGSSTDTQYF
TGCGCCAGTGGACAGGGGAGTAGCACAGATACGCAGTATTTT